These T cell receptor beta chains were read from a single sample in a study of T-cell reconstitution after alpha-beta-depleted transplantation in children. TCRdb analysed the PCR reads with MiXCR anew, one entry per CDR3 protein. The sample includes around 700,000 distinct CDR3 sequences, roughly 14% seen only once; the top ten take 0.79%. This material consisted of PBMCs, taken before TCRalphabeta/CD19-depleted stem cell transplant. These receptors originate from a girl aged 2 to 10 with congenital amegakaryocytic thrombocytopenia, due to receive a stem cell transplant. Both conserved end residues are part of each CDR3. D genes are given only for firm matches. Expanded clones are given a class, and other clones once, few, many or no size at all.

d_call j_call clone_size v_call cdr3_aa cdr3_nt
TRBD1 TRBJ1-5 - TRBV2 CTSSGTGKSQPQHF TGTACCAGCTCAGGGACAGGAAAGTCTCAGCCCCAGCATTTT
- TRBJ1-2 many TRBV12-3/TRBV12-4 CASSFGRGYTF TGTGCCAGCAGTTTCGGGAGAGGCTACACCTTC
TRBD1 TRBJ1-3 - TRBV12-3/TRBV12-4 CASSLGTASGNTIHF TGTGCCAGCAGTTTGGGGACAGCATCTGGAAACACCATACATTTT
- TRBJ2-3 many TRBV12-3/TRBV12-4 CASSLWAPYPDTQYF TGTGCCAGCAGTTTATGGGCGCCCTACCCGGATACGCAGTATTTT
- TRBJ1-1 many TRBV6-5 CASSSQENTEAFF TGTGCCAGCAGTTCCCAGGAGAACACTGAAGCTTTCTTT
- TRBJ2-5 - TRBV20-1 CSALGTRKETQYF TGCAGTGCCCTCGGGACGCGCAAAGAGACCCAGTACTTC
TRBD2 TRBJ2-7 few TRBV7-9 CASSLARREGLDEQYF TGTGCCAGCAGCTTAGCGAGGCGGGAGGGCCTCGACGAGCAGTACTTC
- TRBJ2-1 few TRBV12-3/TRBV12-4 CATGDWGSSYNEQFF TGTGCCACCGGAGACTGGGGAAGCTCCTACAATGAGCAGTTCTTC
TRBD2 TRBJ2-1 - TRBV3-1 CTSSLVAGKTSGSYEQFF TGTACCAGCAGTTTAGTGGCAGGGAAGACTAGCGGGAGTTATGAGCAGTTCTTC
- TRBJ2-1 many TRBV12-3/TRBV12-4 CASSLGGGTHEQFF TGTGCCAGCAGTTTGGGCGGCGGGACCCATGAGCAGTTCTTC
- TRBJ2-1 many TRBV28 CASKTPGSSYNEQFF TGTGCCAGCAAAACACCCGGCAGTTCCTACAATGAGCAGTTCTTC
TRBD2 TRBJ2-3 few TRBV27 CASSLYVTGTSGQIATGTQYF TGTGCCAGCAGTTTATACGTAACCGGGACTAGCGGACAGATAGCTACGGGTACGCAGTATTTT
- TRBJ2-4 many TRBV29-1 CSVDRAKNIQYF TGCAGCGTTGACAGGGCCAAAAACATTCAGTACTTC
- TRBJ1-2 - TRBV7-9 CASGSPLLVPNYGYTF TGTGCCAGCGGAAGCCCCCTTCTCGTTCCTAACTATGGCTACACCTTC
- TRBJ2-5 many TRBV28 CASSLWGDQKETQYF TGTGCCAGCAGTTTATGGGGAGACCAAAAAGAGACCCAGTACTTC
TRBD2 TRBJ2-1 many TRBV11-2 CASSRTSGSFEQFF TGTGCCAGCAGCAGGACTAGCGGGAGTTTTGAGCAGTTCTTC
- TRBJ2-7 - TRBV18 CASSPRQIYEQYF TGTGCCAGCTCACCACGACAGATCTACGAGCAGTACTTC
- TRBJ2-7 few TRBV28 CASTLGLVPYEQYF TGTGCCAGTACCCTAGGATTAGTACCCTACGAGCAGTACTTC
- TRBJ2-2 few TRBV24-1 CAFLTQGSDTGELFF TGTGCCTTCTTGACCCAGGGGTCTGACACCGGGGAGCTGTTTTTT
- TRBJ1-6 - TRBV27 CASSPLGSPLHF TGTGCCAGCTCCCCCCTCGGCTCACCCCTCCACTTT
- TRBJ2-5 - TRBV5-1 CASSLSSPPQETQYF TGCGCCAGCAGCTTGTCGTCCCCCCCCCAAGAGACCCAGTACTTC
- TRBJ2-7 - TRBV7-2 CASSPRSGAYEQYF TGTGCCAGCAGCCCCCGCTCGGGGGCCTACGAGCAGTACTTC
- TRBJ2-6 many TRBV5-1 CASSLSVGTGANVLTF TGCGCCAGCAGCTTGTCCGTCGGAACTGGGGCCAACGTCCTGACTTTC
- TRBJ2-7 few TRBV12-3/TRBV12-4 CASSPPGDLPYEQYF TGTGCCAGCAGTCCCCCCGGGGACCTCCCCTACGAGCAGTACTTC
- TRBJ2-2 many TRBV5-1 CASSWDSNTGELFF TGCGCCAGCAGCTGGGACTCGAACACCGGGGAGCTGTTTTTT
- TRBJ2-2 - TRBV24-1 CATSSTGTGELFF TGTGCCACCAGTTCGACGGGCACCGGGGAGCTGTTTTTT
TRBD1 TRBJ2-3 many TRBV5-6 CASKYRGPDTQYF TGTGCCAGCAAATACAGGGGACCAGATACGCAGTATTTT
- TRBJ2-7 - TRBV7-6 CASSLALVGGNEQYF TGTGCCAGCAGCTTAGCGCTGGTGGGGGGCAACGAGCAGTACTTC
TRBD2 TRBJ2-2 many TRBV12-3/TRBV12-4 CASSVSSGRGTGELFF TGTGCCAGCAGTGTATCTAGCGGGAGAGGGACCGGGGAGCTGTTTTTT
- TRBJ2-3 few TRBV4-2 CASSTRQNSQYF TGTGCCAGCAGCACTCGACAGAATTCGCAGTATTTT
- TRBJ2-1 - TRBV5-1 CASRDPRQSYNEQFF TGCGCCAGCAGGGATCCGCGACAGTCCTACAATGAGCAGTTCTTC
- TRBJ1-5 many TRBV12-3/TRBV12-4 CASSHSNQPQHF TGTGCCAGCAGTCACAGCAATCAGCCCCAGCATTTT
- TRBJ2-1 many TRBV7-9 CASSPSWRGYNEQFF TGTGCCAGCAGCCCCTCTTGGCGGGGTTACAATGAGCAGTTCTTC
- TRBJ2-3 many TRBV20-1 CSASLAARTDTQYF TGCAGTGCTTCGCTAGCTGCACGCACAGATACGCAGTATTTT
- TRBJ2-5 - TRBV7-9 CASSLVWEETQYF TGTGCCAGCAGCTTAGTATGGGAAGAGACCCAGTACTTC
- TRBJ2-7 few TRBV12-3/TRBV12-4 CASGWQFAEVDEQYF TGTGCCAGCGGCTGGCAGTTTGCGGAGGTGGACGAGCAGTACTTC
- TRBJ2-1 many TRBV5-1 CASSPTGALSNNEQFF TGCGCCAGCAGCCCCACCGGCGCCCTATCGAACAATGAGCAGTTCTTC